The 11 T cell receptor beta chains listed next were all sequenced from one sample in a study of blood T cell repertoires in COVID-19. The assay was immunoSEQ multiplex PCR, and TCRdb's table has in-frame clones only and misses some. The repertoire holds 150,000 to 200,000 clones, with approximately 85% as singletons. The specimen sequenced was peripheral blood. The receptors derive from a man aged 55 to 70 with acute or convalescent COVID-19.

This clone was seen a single time. This CDR3 is also generated by other DNA sequences in the sample. The chain has TRBV5-5 and TRBJ2-5, with TRBD1 as a possible D gene (6 bases). There are 16 residues in the CDR3. Germline values: CDR1 SGHKS, CDR2 YYEKEE (reference sequence). The ends were cut back, 5 bases at V and 2 bases at J, with 19 bases in the middle. CDR3 sequence reads: CASSMGGGAGQETQYF. CDR3 sequence (DNA): TGTGCCAGCAGTATGGGTGGGGGCGCTGGGCAAGAGACCCAGTACTTC. Variable domain in full (rest from reference TRBV5-5 and TRBJ2-5): DAGVTQSPTHLIKTRGQQVTLRCSPISGHKSVSWYQQVLGQGPQFIFQYYEKEERGRGNFPDRFSARQFPNYSSELNVNALLLGDSALYLCASSMGGGAGQETQYFGPGTRLLVL.

The chain links TRBV7-8 to TRBJ2-7; no clear D gene. Germline V gene sequence: CDR1 SGHVS, CDR2 FQNEAQ. The CDR3 has 13 amino acids. V dropped 4 bases and J dropped 3 bases, with 10 bases sitting between them. The CDR3 nucleotides read TGTGCCAGCAGCTCCAACAAAGACTACGAGCAGTACTTC. It yields the protein CASSSNKDYEQYF. The complete variable domain, with remaining parts taken from reference TRBV7-8 and TRBJ2-7, reads GAGVSQSPRYKVAKRGQDVALRCDPISGHVSLFWYQQALGQGPEFLTYFQNEAQLDKSGLPSDRFFAERPEGSVSTLKIQRTQQEDSAVYLCASSSNKDYEQYFGPGTRLTVT.

V gene TRBV27 combines with J gene TRBJ2-7; the D is unclear. The CDR3 has 12 amino acids. V was clipped by 5 bases and J by 0 bases, with 5 bases between them. CDR1 MNHEY and CDR2 SMNVEV come from the germline V gene (reference sequence). CDR3 sequence: CASSLSSYEQYF. CDR3 coding DNA: TGTGCCAGCAGTCTCAGCTCCTACGAGCAGTACTTC.

This sequence joins TRBV7-2 and TRBJ1-3, with D perhaps TRBD1 (5 bases). Trimming shortened V by 2 bases and J by 0 bases, and 14 bases separated the two germline ends. Germline assignment: CDR1 SGHTA and CDR2 FQGNSA. This CDR3 has 17 residues. The CDR3 loop is CASSLRTGANSGNTIYF. The CDR3 DNA follows: TGTGCCAGCAGCTTACGAACAGGAGCGAACTCTGGAAACACCATATATTTT. Full variable domain (missing parts from reference TRBV7-2 and TRBJ1-3): GAGVSQSPSNKVTEKGKDVELRCDPISGHTALYWYRQSLGQGLEFLIYFQGNSAPDKSGLPSDRFSAERTGGSVSTLTIQRTQQEDSAVYLCASSLRTGANSGNTIYFGEGSWLTVV.

The chain joins TRBV24-1 to TRBJ2-3; 7 nucleotides line up with TRBD2. Losses at the gene ends were 5 bases for V and 2 bases for J; bases not matched to a gene: 6. The CDR3 has 15 residues. Germline CDR1 reads KGHDR; CDR2 reads SFDVKD. The CDR3 DNA reads as TGTGCCACCAGTGGGGGAGGGCTACCCACAGATACGCAGTATTTT. Amino acid sequence: CATSGGGLPTDTQYF.

This clone has only a few counts. The chain has TRBV6-2 or TRBV6-3 and TRBJ2-1; 8 bases match TRBD1. The V gene's germline CDR1 is MNHEY and CDR2 SVGEGT. This CDR3 contains 16 residues. J lost 0 bases, V lost 5 bases, and 6 bases had no gene match. The CDR3 region is CASSRTGYISYNEQFF. The CDR3 nucleotides are TGTGCCAGCAGTAGGACAGGGTACATCTCCTACAATGAGCAGTTCTTC.

V usage is TRBV5-8 and J usage is TRBJ1-2; perhaps TRBD1 as D (6 bases). V was trimmed by 4 bases and J by 8 bases, leaving 18 bases between them. The germline V gene encodes CDR1 SGHTS and CDR2 YDEGEE. The CDR3 extends over 14 amino acids. The CDR3 loop reads CASSPLGAFEGYTF. Here the CDR3 DNA reads TGTGCCAGCAGCCCCCTGGGGGCCTTCGAGGGCTACACCTTC.

V and J are TRBV25-1 and TRBJ2-5; D gene uncertain. Germline V gene sequence: CDR1 MGHDK, CDR2 SYGVNS. Between the trimmed V and J ends, which lost 8 bases and 4 bases, there was a span of 14 bases. The CDR3 extends over 13 amino acids. CDR3 loop: CASQSSSLETQYF. The CDR3 nucleotides read TGTGCCAGCCAGTCCAGTTCCCTAGAGACCCAGTACTTC.

In its sample, this clone was seen a few times. This sample includes further DNA sequences coding for the same CDR3. The chain uses TRBV29-1 and TRBJ2-3, with no clear D. Germline V lookup: CDR1 SQVTM, CDR2 ANQGSEA. This CDR3 has 12 residues. V was shortened by 3 bases and J by 1 base, with 5 bases between the two germline ends. CDR3 nucleotide sequence: TGCAGCGTTGACCGTGGCACAGATACGCAGTATTTT. Encoded protein: CSVDRGTDTQYF.

This chain uses TRBV9 with TRBJ2-3, with a tentative D call TRBD2 (7 bases). V was clipped by 4 bases and J by 3 bases, with 18 bases between them. This CDR3 has 16 amino acids. Germline V gene sequence: CDR1 SGDLS, CDR2 YYNGEE. The CDR3 spells CASSPRGGGTTDTQYF. The CDR3 coding sequence is TGTGCCAGCAGCCCGAGGGGGGGAGGGACAACAGATACGCAGTATTTT.

The chain employs TRBV7-3 and TRBJ2-3; TRBD2 agrees at 9 bases. The trim removed 5 bases at V and 8 bases at J, leaving 11 bases unmatched. In germline, CDR1 is SGHTA, CDR2 FQGTGA. The CDR3 totals 15 residues. The CDR3 DNA sequence: TGTGCCAGCAGCCTAAAAGCTAGCGGGATGACTACGCAGTATTTT. It encodes CASSLKASGMTTQYF.